This TCR beta chain originates from a study of beta chain features in type 1 diabetes. Purities in excess of 95% were seen in all sorted populations. This clone was seen a handful of times. The sequenced template was cDNA made from the entire isolated RNA. About 3.4 million reads per sample on average were obtained from naive, central memory and regulatory T cell samples. Generated by immunoSEQ multiplex PCR, the TCRdb table keeps only in-frame clones and is missing some. The sample lists about 240,000 clones; 25% to 30% were seen once. There are 15 residues in the CDR3. The germline V gene has CDR1 SGHAT and CDR2 FQNNGV. V was trimmed by 0 bases and J by 1 base, leaving 7 bases between them.

Input material: central memory CD4+ T cells from blood. The chain is built from TRBV11-2 and TRBJ2-1, with D hard to call. This TCR derives from a man aged 30 to 45 in good health. The CDR3 loop is CASSLDRVSYNEQFF. CDR3 bases: TGTGCCAGCAGCTTAGACCGGGTTTCCTACAATGAGCAGTTCTTC.